This T cell receptor (beta chain) was obtained from a study of CD8 T cells in Susac syndrome. Study-level points and caveats: It was acknowledged by the study that relatively few individuals were included in its TCR sequencing and HLA analysis.

Relapsing-remitting disease, either stable or active, was present in the multiple sclerosis controls, who were treatment-naive patients. TEMRA cells were enriched by FACS, and CD4+ and CD8+ T cells were negatively isolated. The CDR3 has 16 residues. Germline V CDR1 and CDR2: SSHAT, FNYEAQ (reference sequence). Reverse transcription of 0.5 to 1 ug RNA was performed with random hexamers. Amplification of TCR beta CDR3 was carried out by immunoSEQ multiplex PCR, which covered 54 Vbeta and 13 Jbeta segments. TCRdb redid the calling of the immunoSEQ multiplex PCR reads with MiXCR, one entry per CDR3 protein. Among about 250,000 distinct CDR3 sequences listed, 80% to 95% were seen once. This clonotype was seen once. Its antigen is as yet unknown. At one end, the junction sequence differs from germline, possibly due to a read error.

This chain joins TRBV7-7 and TRBJ2-3; D remains ambiguous. Sequenced: CD4+ T cells from PBMCs. The clonotype comes from a human donor with multiple sclerosis. DNA of the CDR3: TGTGCTAGCAGCTTAGCAGAAGAAGTTAGCACAGATACGCAGTATTTT. Protein: CASSLAEEVSTDTQYF.